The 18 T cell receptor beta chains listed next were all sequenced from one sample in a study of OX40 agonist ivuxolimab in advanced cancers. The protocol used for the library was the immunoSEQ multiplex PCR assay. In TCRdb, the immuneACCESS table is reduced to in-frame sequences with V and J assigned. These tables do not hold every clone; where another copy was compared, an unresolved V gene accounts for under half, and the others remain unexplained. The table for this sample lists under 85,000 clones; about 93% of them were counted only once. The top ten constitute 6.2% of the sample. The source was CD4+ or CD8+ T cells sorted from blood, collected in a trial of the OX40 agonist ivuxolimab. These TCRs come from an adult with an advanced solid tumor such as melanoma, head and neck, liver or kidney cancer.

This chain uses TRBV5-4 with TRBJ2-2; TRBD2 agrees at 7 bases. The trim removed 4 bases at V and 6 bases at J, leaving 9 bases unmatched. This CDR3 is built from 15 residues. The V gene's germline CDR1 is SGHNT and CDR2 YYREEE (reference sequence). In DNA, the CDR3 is TGTGCCAGCAGCGACCCGGGACTAAGCCCCGGGGAGCTGTTTTTT. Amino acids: CASSDPGLSPGELFF.

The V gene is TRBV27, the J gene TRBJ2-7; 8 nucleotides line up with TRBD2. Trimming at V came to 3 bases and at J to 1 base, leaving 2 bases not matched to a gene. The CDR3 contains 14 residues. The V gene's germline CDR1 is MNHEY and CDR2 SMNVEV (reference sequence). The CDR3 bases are TGTGCCAGCAGTTTCGTAGCGGGGTCCTACGAGCAGTACTTC. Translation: CASSFVAGSYEQYF.

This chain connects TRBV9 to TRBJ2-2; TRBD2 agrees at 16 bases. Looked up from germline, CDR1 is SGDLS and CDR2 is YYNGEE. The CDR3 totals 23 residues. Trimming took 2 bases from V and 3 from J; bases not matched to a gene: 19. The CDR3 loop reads CASSVPGAGTSGRARSDTGELFF. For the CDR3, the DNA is TGTGCCAGCAGCGTTCCCGGCGCAGGGACTAGCGGGAGGGCCCGCAGTGACACCGGGGAGCTGTTTTTT.

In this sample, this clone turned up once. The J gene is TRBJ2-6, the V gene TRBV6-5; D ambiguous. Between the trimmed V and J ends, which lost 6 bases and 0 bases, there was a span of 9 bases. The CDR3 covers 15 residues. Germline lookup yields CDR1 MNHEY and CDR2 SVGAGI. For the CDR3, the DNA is TGTGCCAGCAGCTCCGTCGACTCTGGGGCCAACGTCCTGACTTTC. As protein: CASSSVDSGANVLTF.

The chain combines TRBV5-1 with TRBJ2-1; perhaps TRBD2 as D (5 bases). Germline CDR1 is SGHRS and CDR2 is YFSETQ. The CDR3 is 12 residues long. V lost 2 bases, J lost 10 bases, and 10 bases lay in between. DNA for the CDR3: TGCGCCAGCAGCTTCAGAGCGGAAGAGCAGTTCTTC. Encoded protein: CASSFRAEEQFF.

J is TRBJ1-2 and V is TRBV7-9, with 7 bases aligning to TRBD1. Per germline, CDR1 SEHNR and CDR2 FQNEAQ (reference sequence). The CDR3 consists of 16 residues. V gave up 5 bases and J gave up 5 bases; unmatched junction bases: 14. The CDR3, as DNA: TGTGCCAGCAGCCCCCTATCCCGGACAGGCTTTTATGGCTACACCTTC. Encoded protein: CASSPLSRTGFYGYTF.

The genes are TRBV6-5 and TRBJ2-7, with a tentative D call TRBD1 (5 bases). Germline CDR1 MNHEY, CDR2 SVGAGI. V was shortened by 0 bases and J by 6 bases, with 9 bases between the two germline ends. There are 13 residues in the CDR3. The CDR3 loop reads CASSYSGASEQYF. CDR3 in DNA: TGTGCCAGCAGTTACTCAGGGGCGAGCGAGCAGTACTTC.

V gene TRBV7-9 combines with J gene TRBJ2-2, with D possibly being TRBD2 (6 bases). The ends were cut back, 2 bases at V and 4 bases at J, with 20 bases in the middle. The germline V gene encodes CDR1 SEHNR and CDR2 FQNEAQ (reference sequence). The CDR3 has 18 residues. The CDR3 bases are TGTGCCAGCAGCTTAAGAGAGGAGGAGGGGAACCCCACCGGGGAGCTGTTTTTT. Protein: CASSLREEEGNPTGELFF.

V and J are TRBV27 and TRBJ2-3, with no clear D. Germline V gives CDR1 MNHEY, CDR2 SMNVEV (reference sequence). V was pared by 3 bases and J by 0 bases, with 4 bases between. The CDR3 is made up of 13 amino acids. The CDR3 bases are TGTGCCAGCAGTTTGGGGAGCACAGATACGCAGTATTTT. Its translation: CASSLGSTDTQYF.

CDR3 residues: CASSTSGGAREQYF. The DNA for the CDR3 is TGTGCCAGCAGCACGAGCGGGGGGGCGAGGGAGCAGTACTTC. This chain joins TRBV7-2 and TRBJ2-7, with 10 nucleotides matching TRBD2. The CDR3 runs 14 residues. Unmatched junction bases numbered 8, after V lost 5 bases and J lost 7 bases. Germline CDR1 is SGHTA and CDR2 is FQGNSA.

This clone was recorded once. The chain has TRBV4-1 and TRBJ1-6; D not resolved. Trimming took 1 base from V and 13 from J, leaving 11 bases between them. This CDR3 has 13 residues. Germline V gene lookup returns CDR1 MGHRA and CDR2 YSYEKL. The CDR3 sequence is CASSQGPPIPLHF. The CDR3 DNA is TGCGCCAGCAGCCAAGGACCCCCGATTCCCCTCCACTTT.

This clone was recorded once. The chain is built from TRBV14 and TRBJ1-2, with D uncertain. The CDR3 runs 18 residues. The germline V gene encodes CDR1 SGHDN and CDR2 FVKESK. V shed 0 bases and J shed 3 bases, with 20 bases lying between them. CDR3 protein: CASSQEILAQRKDYGYTF. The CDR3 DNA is TGTGCCAGCAGCCAAGAAATCCTCGCTCAGAGAAAAGACTATGGCTACACCTTC.

The CDR3 DNA reads as TGTGCCAGTAGTATCGAGGAAAACTATGGCTACACCTTC. This encodes CASSIEENYGYTF. The chain joins TRBV19 to TRBJ1-2, with D unresolved. CDR1 is LNHDA, CDR2 SQIVND, per germline (reference sequence). The CDR3 runs 13 residues. Trimming shortened V by 3 bases and J by 2 bases, and 7 bases separated the two germline ends.

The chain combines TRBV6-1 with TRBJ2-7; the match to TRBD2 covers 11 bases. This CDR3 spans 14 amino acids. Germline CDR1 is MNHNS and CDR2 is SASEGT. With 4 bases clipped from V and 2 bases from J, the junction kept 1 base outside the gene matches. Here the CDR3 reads CASSGLAGTYEQYF. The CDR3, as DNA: TGTGCCAGCAGTGGACTAGCGGGAACCTACGAGCAGTACTTC.

CDR3 sequence: CATSSHGREDTQYF. In nucleotides, the CDR3 is TGTGCCACCAGCAGCCACGGGCGCGAAGATACGCAGTATTTT. The chain couples TRBV15 to TRBJ2-3; D not resolved. Germline loops: CDR1 LNHNV, CDR2 YYDKDF (reference sequence). The CDR3 totals 14 residues. V dropped 3 bases and J dropped 5 bases, with 12 bases sitting between them.

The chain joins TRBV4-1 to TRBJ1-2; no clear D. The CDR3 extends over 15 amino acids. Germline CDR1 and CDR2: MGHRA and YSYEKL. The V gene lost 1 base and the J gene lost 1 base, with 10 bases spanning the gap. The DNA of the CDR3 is TGCGCCAGCAGCCAAGTACGGGGAAGTAACTATGGCTACACCTTC. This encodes CASSQVRGSNYGYTF.

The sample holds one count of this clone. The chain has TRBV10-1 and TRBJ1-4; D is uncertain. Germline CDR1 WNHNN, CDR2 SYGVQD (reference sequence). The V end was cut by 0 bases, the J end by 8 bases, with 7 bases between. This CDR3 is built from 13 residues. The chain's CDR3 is CASSESQTEKLFF. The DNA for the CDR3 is TGCGCCAGCAGTGAGTCCCAGACCGAAAAACTGTTTTTT.

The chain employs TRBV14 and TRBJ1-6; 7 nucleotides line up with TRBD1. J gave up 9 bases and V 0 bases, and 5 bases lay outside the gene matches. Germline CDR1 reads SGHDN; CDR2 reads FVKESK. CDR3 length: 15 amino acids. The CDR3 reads CASSQDPGTVSPLHF. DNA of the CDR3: TGTGCCAGCAGCCAAGATCCCGGGACAGTTTCACCCCTCCACTTT.